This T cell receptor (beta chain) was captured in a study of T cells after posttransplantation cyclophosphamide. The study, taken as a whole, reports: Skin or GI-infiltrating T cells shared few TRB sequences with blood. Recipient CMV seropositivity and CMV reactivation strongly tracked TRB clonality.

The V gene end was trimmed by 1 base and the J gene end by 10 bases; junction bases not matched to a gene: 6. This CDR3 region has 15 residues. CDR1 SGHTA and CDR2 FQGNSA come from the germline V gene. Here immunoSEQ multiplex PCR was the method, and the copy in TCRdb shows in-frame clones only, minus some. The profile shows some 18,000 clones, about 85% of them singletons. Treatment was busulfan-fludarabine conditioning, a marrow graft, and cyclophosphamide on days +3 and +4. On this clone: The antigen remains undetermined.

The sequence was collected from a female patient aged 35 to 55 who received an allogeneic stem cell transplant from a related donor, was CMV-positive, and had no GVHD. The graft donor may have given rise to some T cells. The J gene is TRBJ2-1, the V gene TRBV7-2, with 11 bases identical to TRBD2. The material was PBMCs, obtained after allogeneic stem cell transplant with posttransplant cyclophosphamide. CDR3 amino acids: CASSLDGTSGAEQFF. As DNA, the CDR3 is TGTGCCAGCAGCTTAGACGGGACTAGCGGAGCCGAGCAGTTCTTC. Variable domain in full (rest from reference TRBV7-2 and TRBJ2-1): GAGVSQSPSNKVTEKGKDVELRCDPISGHTALYWYRQSLGQGLEFLIYFQGNSAPDKSGLPSDRFSAERTGGSVSTLTIQRTQQEDSAVYLCASSLDGTSGAEQFFGPGTRLTVL.